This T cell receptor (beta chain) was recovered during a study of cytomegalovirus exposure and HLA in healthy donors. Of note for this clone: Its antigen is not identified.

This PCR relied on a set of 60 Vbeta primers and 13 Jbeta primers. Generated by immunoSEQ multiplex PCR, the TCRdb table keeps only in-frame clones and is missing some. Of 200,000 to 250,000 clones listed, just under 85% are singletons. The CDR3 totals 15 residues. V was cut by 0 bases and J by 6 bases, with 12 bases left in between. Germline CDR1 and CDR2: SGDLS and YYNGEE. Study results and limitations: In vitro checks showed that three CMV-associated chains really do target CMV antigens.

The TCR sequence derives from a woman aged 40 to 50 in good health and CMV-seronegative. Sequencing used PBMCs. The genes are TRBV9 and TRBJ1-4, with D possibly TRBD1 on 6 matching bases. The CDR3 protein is CASSVGAQGYEKLFF. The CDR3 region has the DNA TGTGCCAGCAGCGTAGGTGCCCAGGGGTATGAAAAACTGTTTTTT.